This TCR beta chain was recovered during a study of OX40 agonist ivuxolimab in advanced cancers. Turning to the study itself: Of mixed ages from about 23 to 79 and averaging about 56 years, the group was over 80% male.

TCRdb's table, derived via immunoSEQ multiplex PCR, lists solely in-frame clones and lacks some. The data show some 50,000 clones, almost 80% seen once. The CDR3 is 12 amino acids. Between the trimmed V and J ends, which lost 8 bases and 0 bases, there was a span of 6 bases. Per the germline V gene, CDR1 is SNHLY and CDR2 is FYNNEI. The chain has TRBV2 and TRBJ2-3; no firm D call. The sample here was CD4+ or CD8+ T cells sorted from blood, taken in a trial of the OX40 agonist ivuxolimab. The clonotype originates from an adult with an advanced solid tumor such as melanoma, head and neck, liver or kidney cancer. In DNA, the CDR3 is TGTGCCAGCGCCCTAAGCACAGATACGCAGTATTTT. This sequence encodes CASALSTDTQYF.